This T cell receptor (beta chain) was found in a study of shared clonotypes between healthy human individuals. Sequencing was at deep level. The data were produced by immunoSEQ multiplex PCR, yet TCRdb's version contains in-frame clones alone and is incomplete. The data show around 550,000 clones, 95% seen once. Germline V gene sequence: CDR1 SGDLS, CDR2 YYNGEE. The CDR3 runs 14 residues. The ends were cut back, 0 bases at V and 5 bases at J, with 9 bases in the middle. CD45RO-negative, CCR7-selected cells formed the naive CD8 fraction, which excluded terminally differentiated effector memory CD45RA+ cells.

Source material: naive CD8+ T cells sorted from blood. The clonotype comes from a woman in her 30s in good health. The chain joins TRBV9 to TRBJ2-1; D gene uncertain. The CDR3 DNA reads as TGTGCCAGCAGCGTAGGGGGTGAAAACAATGAGCAGTTCTTC. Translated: CASSVGGENNEQFF.